This TCR beta chain was identified in a study of blood T cells in healthy people across ages. For the second PCR, which ran for about 6 to 11 cycles, a sample-barcoded 5' primer and a J-beta primer mix were used. MiXCR, run by TCRdb on the 5' RACE reads, gives a single entry per CDR3 protein. The sample carries nearly 800,000 distinct CDR3 sequences, 20% to 25% recorded once. The V gene's germline CDR1 is SGHDN and CDR2 FVKESK. Trimming took 3 bases from V and 8 from J, leaving 17 bases between them. The CDR3 totals 15 residues. In addition, the sample was reused for a study of T cells of mothers and their children. That paper states: All donors were healthy and Caucasian; they were a few mothers and their six children.

The source of this sequence is a boy aged 10-17 years in good health. V usage is TRBV14 and J usage is TRBJ2-1; D perhaps matches TRBD2 (6 bases). Sequenced input: blood. The CDR3, as DNA: TGTGCCAGCAGCCAGCAGGAGGGCGGTCCCCATGAGCAGTTCTTC. Its translation is CASSQQEGGPHEQFF.